A selection of T cell receptor beta chains follows, all from one sample in a study of T cell changes during pregnancy in multiple sclerosis. Method: immunoSEQ multiplex PCR; TCRdb's copy keeps in-frame clones and lacks some. The data hold some 99,000 clones, with 92% observed a single time. The specimen was peripheral blood, collected after pregnancy. These receptors originate from a female donor in good health, enrolled as a control in a pregnancy study. The CDR3 runs from the conserved cysteine through the conserved F or W. The D gene is left open where the match is weak. Where a row states a size, it is once, few, many or the class of an expanded clone; other rows omit it.

CDR3: CSAYPDRDNYGYTF
DNA: TGCAGCGCGTACCCAGACAGAGATAACTATGGCTACACCTTC
D: -
length: 14
J: TRBJ1-2
size: -
V: TRBV29-1

CDR3: CAISESLGGQERSNQPQHF
DNA: TGTGCCATCAGTGAGTCTTTGGGGGGGCAGGAAAGAAGCAATCAGCCCCAGCATTTT
D: -
length: 19
J: TRBJ1-5
size: once
V: TRBV10-3

CDR3: CASSLYTGEMNQPQHF
DNA: TGCGCCAGCAGCTTATATACAGGGGAAATGAATCAGCCCCAGCATTTT
D: TRBD1
length: 16
J: TRBJ1-5
size: -
V: TRBV5-1

CDR3: CAWSVRQGVTPLHF
DNA: TGTGCCTGGAGTGTACGCCAAGGGGTAACCCCCCTCCACTTT
D: -
length: 14
J: TRBJ1-6
size: -
V: TRBV30

CDR3: CASSLALRGPLNGANVLTF
DNA: TGTGCCAGCAGCTTAGCGCTGCGGGGTCCCCTCAACGGGGCCAACGTCCTGACTTTC
D: -
length: 19
J: TRBJ2-6
size: -
V: TRBV7-2

CDR3: CASSQGSNQPQHF
DNA: TGTGCCAGCTCACAGGGGAGCAATCAGCCCCAGCATTTT
D: -
length: 13
J: TRBJ1-5
size: -
V: TRBV18

CDR3: CASSQSKGSGKETQYF
DNA: TGCGCCAGCAGTCAATCCAAGGGGAGCGGGAAAGAGACCCAGTACTTC
D: TRBD2
length: 16
J: TRBJ2-5
size: -
V: TRBV23-1

CDR3: CASSWEPGGSNQPQHF
DNA: TGCGCCAGCAGCTGGGAGCCGGGGGGTAGCAATCAGCCCCAGCATTTT
D: -
length: 16
J: TRBJ1-5
size: -
V: TRBV5-1

CDR3: CAISLEGMNTEAFF
DNA: TGTGCCATCAGTTTGGAGGGAATGAACACTGAAGCTTTCTTT
D: -
length: 14
J: TRBJ1-1
size: -
V: TRBV10-3

CDR3: CAGDSTGTGNEKLFF
DNA: TGTGCCGGAGACTCCACCGGGACAGGAAATGAAAAACTGTTTTTT
D: TRBD1
length: 15
J: TRBJ1-4
size: -
V: TRBV2

CDR3: CSASWLDEQFF
DNA: TGCAGTGCTAGCTGGCTAGATGAGCAGTTCTTC
D: -
length: 11
J: TRBJ2-1
size: -
V: TRBV20-1

CDR3: CASSFGSGGETQYF
DNA: TGTGCCAGCAGCTTTGGGTCCGGGGGGGAGACCCAGTACTTC
D: TRBD2
length: 14
J: TRBJ2-5
size: -
V: TRBV11-2

CDR3: CASSELASNSPLHF
DNA: TGTGCCAGCAGTGAACTGGCCTCTAATTCACCCCTCCACTTT
D: -
length: 14
J: TRBJ1-6
size: -
V: TRBV6-1

CDR3: CASSIPQAYTEAFF
DNA: TGTGCCAGTAGTATTCCACAAGCGTACACTGAAGCTTTCTTT
D: -
length: 14
J: TRBJ1-1
size: -
V: TRBV19